These 22 T cell receptor beta chains originate from one sample sequenced in a study of cytomegalovirus exposure and HLA in healthy donors. This PCR relied on a set of 60 Vbeta primers and 13 Jbeta primers. Clones were sequenced by immunoSEQ multiplex PCR, and TCRdb holds only the in-frame ones, with some missing. Of approximately 180,000 clones listed, around 80% are singletons. Sequencing used PBMCs. The source of these receptors is a young man in good health and CMV-seronegative.

The gene calls are TRBV28 and TRBJ1-1, with unresolved D. Trimming removed 2 bases from V and 8 bases from J, with 9 bases in between. Germline CDR1 is MDHEN and CDR2 is SYDVKM. The CDR3 consists of 12 residues. CDR3 in amino acids: CASSLRNREAFF. The CDR3 DNA follows: TGTGCCAGCAGTTTAAGAAATCGGGAAGCTTTCTTT.

The chain uses TRBV6-6 and TRBJ2-5; D is unresolved. The J call may be faulty, since TRBJ2-7 better matches the DNA end. CDR3 length: 13 amino acids. CDR1 is MNHNY and CDR2 is SVGAGI in the germline V gene (reference sequence). The CDR3 protein is CASSNSLWAEQYF. DNA for the CDR3: TGTGCCAGCAGCAATAGTCTCTGGGCCGAGCAGTACTTC.

This clone was recorded once. V gene TRBV15 combines with J gene TRBJ2-7, with TRBD1 matching over 7 bases. The CDR3 runs 13 residues. Trimming removed 0 bases from V and 5 bases from J; junction bases left unmatched: 1. Germline assignment: CDR1 LNHNV and CDR2 YYDKDF (reference sequence). The CDR3 DNA is TGTGCCACCAGCAGAGATACAGGGGACGAGCAGTACTTC. The encoded protein is CATSRDTGDEQYF.

This chain joins TRBV29-1 and TRBJ2-3; D remains ambiguous. Deletions cut 3 bases from V and 0 bases from J, with 7 bases between. From germline, CDR1 is SQVTM and CDR2 ANQGSEA. This CDR3 region has 13 residues. CDR3 residues: CSVESVSTDTQYF. DNA of the CDR3: TGCAGCGTTGAGTCAGTCAGCACAGATACGCAGTATTTT.

This chain connects TRBV4-3 to TRBJ1-1; TRBD1 agrees at 7 bases. CDR3 length equals 17 residues. CDR1 and CDR2 from the germline V gene are LGHNA and YSLEER. Unmatched junction bases numbered 8, after V lost 0 bases and J lost 1 base. This CDR3 is CASSQEGQTGKNTEAFF. CDR3 nucleotide sequence: TGCGCCAGCAGCCAAGAAGGGCAGACAGGGAAGAACACTGAAGCTTTCTTT.

The V call is TRBV19, the J call TRBJ2-7, with TRBD2 identical over 7 bases. This CDR3 is built from 13 residues. Germline V gene sequence: CDR1 LNHDA, CDR2 SQIVND (reference sequence). Losses at the gene ends were 3 bases for V and 7 bases for J; bases not matched to a gene: 6. The CDR3 DNA is TGTGCCAGTAGTATCGGAGCGGGGATTGAGCAGTACTTC. Translated: CASSIGAGIEQYF. The variable domain in full, with the rest retrieved from reference TRBV19 and TRBJ2-7, is DGGITQSPKYLFRKEGQNVTLSCEQNLNHDAMYWYRQDPGQGLRLIYYSQIVNDFQKGDIAEGYSVSREKKESFPLTVTSAQKNPTAFYLCASSIGAGIEQYFGPGTRLTVT.

The genes are TRBV5-1 and TRBJ2-7; TRBD2 matches at 12 bases. CDR1 and CDR2 from the germline V gene are SGHRS and YFSETQ. The CDR3 has 16 residues. V lost 8 bases and J lost 3; bases outside the gene matches: 12. The CDR3 nucleotides read TGCGCCAGTCAACTAGCGGGAGGAGGGGTAGGCTACGAGCAGTACTTC. Translation gives CASQLAGGGVGYEQYF.

The V and J genes are TRBV11-2 and TRBJ2-3; 9 bases match TRBD1. Germline CDR1 and CDR2: SGHAT and FQNNGV. J lost 4 bases, V lost 7 bases, and 12 bases had no gene match. The CDR3 extends over 16 amino acids. The chain's CDR3 is CASTFRDRVPADTQYF. The CDR3 region has the DNA TGTGCCAGCACGTTCCGGGACAGGGTTCCAGCAGATACGCAGTATTTT.

This chain links TRBV28 with TRBJ2-1; 14 positions agree with TRBD2. Germline lookup yields CDR1 MDHEN and CDR2 SYDVKM. With 7 bases clipped from V and 6 bases from J, the junction kept 8 bases outside the gene matches. CDR3 length: 16 amino acids. In DNA, the CDR3 is TGTGCCAGCATAGATACGGGACTAGCGGGAGTCAATGAGCAGTTCTTC. As protein: CASIDTGLAGVNEQFF.

The rearrangement joins TRBV28 to TRBJ1-5; 9 nucleotides align to TRBD1. V was clipped by 5 bases and J by 5 bases; unmatched bases: 7. From germline, CDR1 is MDHEN and CDR2 SYDVKM. The CDR3 runs to 15 residues. CDR3 bases: TGTGCCAGCAGTCCCGTCACAGGGGGCTATCAGCCCCAGCATTTT. Translation gives CASSPVTGGYQPQHF. The full variable domain, with the rest looked up from reference TRBV28 and TRBJ1-5, is DVKVTQSSRYLVKRTGEKVFLECVQDMDHENMFWYRQDPGLGLRLIYFSYDVKMKEKGDIPEGYSVSREKKERFSLILESASTNQTSMYLCASSPVTGGYQPQHFGDGTRLSIL.

The chain joins TRBV4-1 to TRBJ1-1, with D uncertain. V was clipped by 1 base and J by 7 bases, with 16 bases between them. The CDR3 has 15 amino acids. CDR1 is MGHRA and CDR2 is YSYEKL in the germline V gene. CDR3: CASSQVGTGGIEAFF. In nucleotides, the CDR3 is TGCGCCAGCAGCCAAGTCGGCACTGGAGGTATTGAAGCTTTCTTT.

J is TRBJ1-2 and V is TRBV7-9, with 7 positions matching TRBD1. Germline V gene data show CDR1 as SEHNR and CDR2 as FQNEAQ (reference sequence). With V trimmed by 7 bases and J by 2 bases, 10 bases remained unmatched. The CDR3 runs to 15 residues. CDR3 in DNA: TGTGCCAGCACCCAAAGGGAACAGGGGAACTATGGCTACACCTTC. Amino acids: CASTQREQGNYGYTF.

The chain uses TRBV28 and TRBJ1-5; D is unclear. CDR1 is MDHEN and CDR2 is SYDVKM in the germline V gene. Trimming took off 7 bases at V and 7 bases at J, with 14 bases between the two ends. The CDR3 loop spans 13 amino acids. CDR3 residues: CASTPLVRQPQHF. As DNA, the CDR3 is TGTGCCAGCACCCCTCTCGTGCGGCAGCCCCAGCATTTT.

The V and J genes are TRBV9 and TRBJ2-1; perhaps TRBD2 as D (6 bases). CDR1 SGDLS and CDR2 YYNGEE come from the germline V gene. V was pared by 4 bases and J by 7 bases, with 12 bases between. This CDR3 comprises 13 residues. The CDR3 is CASSSDYLNEQFF. CDR3 sequence (DNA): TGTGCCAGCAGCTCGGACTACCTGAATGAGCAGTTCTTC.

The chain joins TRBV14 to TRBJ2-5, with 10 bases aligning to TRBD2. The CDR3 has 16 residues. Germline CDR1 is SGHDN and CDR2 is FVKESK. V lost 4 bases to trimming and J lost 5 bases; unmatched junction nucleotides: 10. In nucleotides, the CDR3 is TGTGCCAGCAGCCCCCGACGAGCGGGAGGGTGGGAGACCCAGTACTTC. This encodes CASSPRRAGGWETQYF. Drawing the rest from reference TRBV14 and TRBJ2-5, the complete variable domain is EAGVTQFPSHSVIEKGQTVTLRCDPISGHDNLYWYRRVMGKEIKFLLHFVKESKQDESGMPNNRFLAERTGGTYSTLKVQPAELEDSGVYFCASSPRRAGGWETQYFGPGTRLLVL.

The V gene is TRBV4-3, the J gene TRBJ2-5; 15 nucleotides align to TRBD2. CDR3 length: 18 residues. The junction had 3 bases not matched to a gene; V was cut back by 0 bases and J by 1 base. Germline V gene sequence: CDR1 LGHNA, CDR2 YSLEER. CDR3 coding DNA: TGCGCCAGCAGCCAAGAAGTGGGACTAGCGGGGGGCCAAGAGACCCAGTACTTC. Translating it yields CASSQEVGLAGGQETQYF.

As concerns this clone: Other DNA sequences in the sample encode the same CDR3. This chain joins TRBV5-4 and TRBJ2-1, with D perhaps TRBD2 (5 bases). The CDR3 contains 15 residues. Trimming took off 4 bases at V and 1 base at J, with 12 bases between the two ends. Germline-derived CDR1 and CDR2 are SGHNT and YYREEE (reference sequence). In DNA, the CDR3 is TGTGCCAGCAGCCTCACTAGTAGTTCCTACAATGAGCAGTTCTTC. The encoded protein is CASSLTSSSYNEQFF.

This clone was observed a few times. The V gene is TRBV28, the J gene TRBJ2-3, with D unclear. This CDR3 comprises 12 residues. Germline loops: CDR1 MDHEN, CDR2 SYDVKM. Trimming cost V 3 bases and J 5 bases, with 6 bases left between them. CDR3 coding DNA: TGTGCCAGCAGTTTGAGATTAGATACGCAGTATTTT. Translated: CASSLRLDTQYF.

This clone came up once. The V call is TRBV21-1, the J call TRBJ2-5; TRBD1, the table's D call, was not compared with the DNA. TRBV21-1 is described as a pseudogene. This CDR3 has 15 residues. CDR3 bases: TGTGCCAGCAGGATAAGGGACAGGCTCCAAGAGACCCAGTACTTC. Translating gives CASRIRDRLQETQYF.

The rearrangement uses TRBV7-8 and TRBJ1-5, with a tentative D call TRBD1 (6 bases). The CDR3 totals 19 residues. Germline V lookup: CDR1 SGHVS, CDR2 FQNEAQ. Trimming pared 1 base from V and 0 bases from J, leaving 19 bases between. The CDR3 nucleotides read TGTGCCAGCAGCTTAGATGCAGGGACATCACCGTATAGCAATCAGCCCCAGCATTTT. Translating it yields CASSLDAGTSPYSNQPQHF.

J is TRBJ1-2 and V is TRBV5-4; the match to TRBD1 covers 7 bases. Germline CDR1 and CDR2: SGHNT and YYREEE (reference sequence). Germline trimming cut 4 bases from V and 1 base from J; bases unmatched to any gene: 7. The CDR3 has 15 residues. The CDR3 DNA reads TGTGCCAGCAGCGAGGGGACAGACCTTAACTATGGCTACACCTTC. It encodes CASSEGTDLNYGYTF.

V is TRBV7-9 and J is TRBJ1-2; TRBD1 aligns across 7 bases. Germline V gene lookup returns CDR1 SEHNR and CDR2 FQNEAQ (reference sequence). The CDR3 runs to 12 residues. V was clipped by 3 bases and J by 7 bases; unmatched bases: 2. In nucleotides, the CDR3 is TGTGCCAGCAGCTTTAACAGGGGTGGCTACACCTTC. Translation: CASSFNRGGYTF.